Listed below are T cell receptor beta chains from one sample, sequenced in a study of Ad26.COV2.S vaccination and SARS-CoV-2 variants. The table came from immunoSEQ multiplex PCR; TCRdb's copy has only in-frame clones and leaves some out. The table records 350,000 to 450,000 clones, 92% of them present only once. Sequences were derived from peripheral blood, sampled in a trial of Ad26.COV2.S vaccine versus placebo. Every receptor here comes from a person between 18 and 65 years old who received the Ad26.COV2.S COVID-19 vaccine or a placebo. CDR3s include the opening cysteine and the closing phenylalanine or tryptophan. A D gene is named only where the DNA matches it firmly. Some rows mark clone size as missing; the rest say once, few, many or name a class of expanded clone.

V	D	J	size	CDR3	DNA
TRBV2	-	TRBJ1-6	-	CASSQRWEYNSPLHF	TGTGCCAGCAGCCAAAGGTGGGAATATAATTCACCCCTCCACTTT
TRBV7-2	-	TRBJ2-7	-	CASNDGSSYEQYF	TGTGCCAGCAACGATGGCAGCTCCTACGAGCAGTACTTC
TRBV6-2/TRBV6-3	TRBD1	TRBJ2-5	-	CASNPRTGGQETQYF	TGTGCCAGCAACCCCCGGACAGGGGGCCAAGAGACCCAGTACTTC
TRBV5-1	-	TRBJ2-3	-	CASSFQGSADTQYF	TGCGCCAGCAGCTTCCAGGGTTCCGCAGATACGCAGTATTTT
TRBV5-8	-	TRBJ2-3	-	CASSPLARSTDTQYF	TGTGCCAGCAGCCCCCTAGCGAGGTCCACAGATACGCAGTATTTT
TRBV6-2/TRBV6-3	TRBD2	TRBJ2-5	-	CASSYQRGATGETQYF	TGTGCCAGCAGTTATCAGCGGGGGGCCACGGGGGAGACCCAGTACTTC
TRBV6-2/TRBV6-3	-	TRBJ1-1	-	CASSYSRGEAFF	TGTGCCAGCAGTTACTCCCGGGGGGAAGCTTTCTTT
TRBV3-1/TRBV3-2	-	TRBJ2-7	-	CASSLPGTTEQYF	TGTGCCAGCAGCTTGCCCGGAACTACCGAGCAGTACTTC
TRBV2	TRBD2	TRBJ2-7	-	CASSEGGGGSYEQYF	TGTGCCAGCAGTGAAGGGGGGGGTGGTAGCTACGAGCAGTACTTC
TRBV6-2/TRBV6-3	TRBD2	TRBJ2-4	-	CASSYGGVKNIQYF	TGTGCCAGCAGTTACGGGGGGGTTAAAAACATTCAGTACTTC
TRBV5-4	TRBD1	TRBJ1-3	-	CASSRDRSSGNTIYF	TGTGCCAGCAGCCGGGACAGAAGCTCTGGAAACACCATATATTTT
TRBV6-2/TRBV6-3	-	TRBJ2-7	-	CASSSVTGSYEQYF	TGTGCCAGCAGTTCGGTAACAGGGAGCTACGAGCAGTACTTC
TRBV7-9	-	TRBJ2-2	-	CASSGTPNTGELFF	TGTGCCAGCAGCGGGACACCGAACACCGGGGAGCTGTTTTTT
TRBV3-1/TRBV3-2	TRBD1	TRBJ1-2	-	CASSHEGTGVRGYTF	TGTGCCAGCAGCCATGAGGGGACAGGGGTTCGTGGCTACACCTTC
TRBV7-2	-	TRBJ1-2	-	CASSLTRSGSYGYTF	TGTGCCAGCAGCCTAACACGTTCCGGTTCCTATGGCTACACCTTC
TRBV7-2	TRBD2	TRBJ2-3	-	CASSPRVRLAGGQSDTQYF	TGTGCCAGCAGCCCCAGGGTGAGACTAGCGGGGGGGCAGTCAGATACGCAGTATTTT
TRBV30	-	TRBJ2-1	-	CAWSVLGYEQFF	TGTGCCTGGAGTGTACTAGGATATGAGCAGTTCTTC
TRBV20-1	TRBD2	TRBJ2-3	-	CSASSGGGAIRKGTQYF	TGCAGTGCTAGTAGTGGCGGGGGGGCAATTCGCAAGGGTACGCAGTATTTT
TRBV19	-	TRBJ1-2	-	CASSISLIYGYTF	TGTGCCAGTAGTATCAGTCTGATCTATGGCTACACCTTC
TRBV27	-	TRBJ2-5	-	CASSRRESPWETQYF	TGTGCCAGCAGTCGCAGGGAATCTCCATGGGAGACCCAGTACTTC
TRBV6-6	-	TRBJ1-5	once	CASSGPDGNQPQHF	TGTGCCAGCAGTGGCCCGGATGGGAATCAGCCCCAGCATTTT
TRBV2	-	TRBJ2-7	-	CASSPGPLGVYEQYF	TGTGCCAGCAGCCCAGGCCCACTGGGAGTCTACGAGCAGTACTTC
TRBV28	TRBD1	TRBJ2-4	-	CASSSDRGPTPSDIQYF	TGTGCCAGCAGTTCCGACAGGGGCCCTACCCCGTCGGACATTCAGTACTTC
TRBV5-4	-	TRBJ1-2	-	CASSLALGSGDYGYTF	TGTGCCAGCAGCTTGGCCCTAGGTTCGGGGGACTATGGCTACACCTTC
TRBV7-2	TRBD1	TRBJ2-1	few	CASNRRTGEINEQFF	TGTGCCAGCAACAGGAGGACAGGGGAGATCAATGAGCAGTTCTTC